This T cell receptor beta chain was observed in a study of OX40 agonist ivuxolimab in advanced cancers. Study details: Ivuxolimab, an agonist antibody against OX40 (CD134), was given to patients. Partial responses were achieved by three patients: one hepatocellular carcinoma, two cutaneous melanoma.

Profiled with immunoSEQ multiplex PCR; TCRdb holds only in-frame clones, not every one. The sample records more than 80,000 clones, 65% to 90% being singletons. About this clone itself: Antigen unknown.

Overall study results and limits: Also showing low normalized T-cell clonal expansion were some of the nonresponders. Circulating CD4+ and CD8+ T cells showed clonal expansion by week 6 at 0.1 to 3.0 mg/kg.

The V gene's germline CDR1 is MGHDK and CDR2 SYGVNS. V dropped 4 bases and J dropped 4 bases, with 10 bases sitting between them. The length of the CDR3 is 13 residues. This receptor was taken from an adult with an advanced solid tumor such as melanoma, head and neck, liver or kidney cancer. V is TRBV25-1 and J is TRBJ1-1; D may be TRBD1 (5 bases). The sequences come from CD4+ or CD8+ T cells sorted from blood, collected in a trial of the OX40 agonist ivuxolimab. CDR3 in amino acids: CASSGFGGTEAFF. The CDR3 bases are TGTGCCAGCAGTGGTTTTGGGGGCACTGAAGCTTTCTTT.